The sequence of this TCR beta chain was determined in a study of post-analysis software for immune sequencing data. For the study at large: Included among the disease courses, which were recorded for the cohort, were relapsing-remitting, secondary progressive and progressive-relapsing multiple sclerosis. Study results and limitations: Patients had higher frequencies than controls of about five TRBV segments, including TRBV5-6, TRBV5-1 and TRBV20-1.

Sequencing libraries made from TCR beta cDNA carried unique molecular identifiers. TCRdb redid the calling of the PCR reads with MiXCR, one entry per CDR3 protein. Of a few hundred thousand distinct CDR3 sequences listed, approximately 39% are singletons. Germline CDR1 reads DFQATT; CDR2 reads SNEGSKA (reference sequence). This CDR3 has 15 amino acids. The ends were cut back, 6 bases at V and 2 bases at J, with 20 bases in the middle. As regards this clonotype: Its matching antigen is unknown.

Source material: blood. This chain uses TRBV20-1 with TRBJ2-7, with D perhaps TRBD2 (7 bases). This TCR was sampled from a girl aged 2-15 years with multiple sclerosis. The CDR3 bases are TGCAGTGCAGCTCTCCAGGCGGGGGCTACCTACGAGCAGTACTTC. It is translated as CSAALQAGATYEQYF.